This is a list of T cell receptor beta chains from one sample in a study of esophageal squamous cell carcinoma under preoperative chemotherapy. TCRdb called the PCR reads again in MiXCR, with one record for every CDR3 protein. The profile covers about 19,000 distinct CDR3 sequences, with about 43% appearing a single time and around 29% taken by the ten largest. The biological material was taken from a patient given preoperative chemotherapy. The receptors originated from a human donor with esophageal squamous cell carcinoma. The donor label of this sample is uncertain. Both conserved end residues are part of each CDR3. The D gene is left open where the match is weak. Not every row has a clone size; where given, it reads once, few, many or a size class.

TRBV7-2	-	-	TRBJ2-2	TGTGCCAGCACCTCTTACCCCGGGGAGCTGTTTTTT	CASTSYPGELFF
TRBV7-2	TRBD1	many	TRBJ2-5	TGTGCCAGCAGCCCTGACAGGGGGGGAGAGACCCAGTACTTC	CASSPDRGGETQYF
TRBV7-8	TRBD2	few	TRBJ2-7	TGTGCCAGCAGCCTGGGACTAGCGGGGATCGAGCAGTACTTC	CASSLGLAGIEQYF
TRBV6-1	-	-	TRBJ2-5	TGTGCCAGCAGTGAAAACCTCCCGGAGACCCAGTACTTC	CASSENLPETQYF
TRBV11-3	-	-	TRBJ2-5	TGTGCCAGCAGCTTATCAGGGACTCCCTACAATGAGCAGTACTTC	CASSLSGTPYNEQYF
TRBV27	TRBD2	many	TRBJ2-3	TGTGCCAGCAGAATCGGGAGGCCCAATACAGATACGCAGTATTTT	CASRIGRPNTDTQYF
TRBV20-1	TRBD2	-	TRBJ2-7	TGCAGTGCCGAGGCACCAGGACTAGCGGGAGACGAGCAGTACTTC	CSAEAPGLAGDEQYF
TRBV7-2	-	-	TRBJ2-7	TGTGCCAGCAGCCCGAAGGGACCGGGAGCTTACGAGCAGTACTTC	CASSPKGPGAYEQYF
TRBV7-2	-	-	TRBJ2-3	TGTGCGGGCAGCAACCAAGAGACGCAGTATTTT	CAGSNQETQYF
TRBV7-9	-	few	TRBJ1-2	TGTGCCAGCAGTGACTCAGAATGGGGAAACTTCTATGGCTACACCTTC	CASSDSEWGNFYGYTF
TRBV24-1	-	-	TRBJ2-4	TGTGCCACCAGTGATGCCGTCGCGGGACGAGACCAAAACACCCAGTACTTC	CATSDAVAGRDQNTQYF
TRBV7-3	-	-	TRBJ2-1	TGTGCCAGCAGCTCCCCGGGACCCTACAATGAGCAGTTCTTC	CASSSPGPYNEQFF
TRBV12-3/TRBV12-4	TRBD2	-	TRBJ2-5	TGTGCCAGCAGTTTAGGGACTAGGGGCGAAACGTGGACCCAGTACTTC	CASSLGTRGETWTQYF
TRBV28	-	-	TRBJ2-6	TGTGCCAGCAGTACCCTGACAGGCTCTGGGGCCAACGTCCTGACTTTC	CASSTLTGSGANVLTF
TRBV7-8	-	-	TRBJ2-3	TGTGCCAGCAGCTTAACGGGAGAGGGAGATACGCAGTATTTT	CASSLTGEGDTQYF
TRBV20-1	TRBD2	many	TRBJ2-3	TGCAGTGCAAAACTAGCGGGAGAGCGTACGCAGTATTTT	CSAKLAGERTQYF
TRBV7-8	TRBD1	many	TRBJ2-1	TGTGCCAGCAGCCCAATAGGGCGGACAGGACGGTACGAGCAGTTCTTC	CASSPIGRTGRYEQFF
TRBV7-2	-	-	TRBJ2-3	TGTGCCAGCAGGGTAGCTGGGCTAGCGAGCACAGAGACCCAGTATTTT	CASRVAGLASTETQYF
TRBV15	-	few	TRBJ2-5	TGTGCCACCAGAGGGTCCTGGGAGACCCAGTACTTC	CATRGSWETQYF
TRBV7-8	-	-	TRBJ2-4	TGTGCCAGCAGCGAAACAGGGGGGGGAGACACAGACATGCAGTACTTC	CASSETGGGDTDMQYF
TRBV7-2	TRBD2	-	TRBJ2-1	TGTGCCATCACGGGAGGACGAATAGATACGCAGTTCTTT	CAITGGRIDTQFF
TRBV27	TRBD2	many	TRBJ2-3	TGTGCCAGCAAGGCTAGCGGAACCGCCTCCACAGATACGCAGTATTTT	CASKASGTASTDTQYF
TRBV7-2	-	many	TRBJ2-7	TGTGCCAGCGGGGGGGGGGGGGCGGGAGTCTACGAGCAGTACTTC	CASGGGGAGVYEQYF
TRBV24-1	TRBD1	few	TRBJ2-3	TGTGCCACCAGTGCGGGACAGACCAACACAGATACGCAGTATTTT	CATSAGQTNTDTQYF
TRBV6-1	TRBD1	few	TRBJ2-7	TGTGCCAGCAGTCTGGGGACAGGGGTTACCTACGAGCAGTACTTC	CASSLGTGVTYEQYF
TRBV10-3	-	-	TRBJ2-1	TGTGCCACCCGCACCGGAGACAATGAGCAGTTCTTC	CATRTGDNEQFF
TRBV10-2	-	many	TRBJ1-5	TGCGCCAGCAGAGATGGACTAGCGGATCAGCCCCAGCATTTT	CASRDGLADQPQHF
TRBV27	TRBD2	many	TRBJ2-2	TGTGCCAGCAGTCCGACTAGCGGGAGTAACACCGGGGAGCTGTTTTTT	CASSPTSGSNTGELFF
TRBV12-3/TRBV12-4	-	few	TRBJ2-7	TGTGCCAGCACTACCACAGGGAGTTGGTACGAGCAGTACTTC	CASTTTGSWYEQYF
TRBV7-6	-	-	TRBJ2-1	TGTGCCAGCAGCTTCTTGGGTTTAGTGACCAATGAGCAGTTCTTC	CASSFLGLVTNEQFF
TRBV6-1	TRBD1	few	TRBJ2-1	TGTGCCAGCAGACCCGGGACAGGGGCTTACAATGAGCAGTTCTTC	CASRPGTGAYNEQFF
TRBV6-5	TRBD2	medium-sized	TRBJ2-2	TGTGCCAGCACCAGAAAGGGGACTAGCGAGAACACCGGGGAGCTGTTTTTT	CASTRKGTSENTGELFF
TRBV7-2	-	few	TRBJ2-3	TGTGCCAGCAGCCAATCCCTGGGGCTGGTAGATACGCAGTATTTT	CASSQSLGLVDTQYF
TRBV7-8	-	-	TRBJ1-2	TGTGCCAGCAGCTTTGGACGTTCCTATGGCTACACCTTC	CASSFGRSYGYTF
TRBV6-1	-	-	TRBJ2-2	TGTGCCAGCAGGGAGTTGGGAAACTACGGGGAGCTGTTTTTT	CASRELGNYGELFF
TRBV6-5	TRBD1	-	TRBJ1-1	TGTGCCAGCAGTTACCACCGGGACAGGGTTAACAGGAACACTGAAGCTTTCTTT	CASSYHRDRVNRNTEAFF
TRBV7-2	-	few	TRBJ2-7	TGTGCCAGCAGCCGCACCCCCTCCCGGACCGTACTAGGCGACGAGCAGTACTTC	CASSRTPSRTVLGDEQYF
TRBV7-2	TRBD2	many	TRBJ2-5	TGTGCCAGCAGCTTAGACCTAGCGGAAGGGACCCAGTACTTC	CASSLDLAEGTQYF
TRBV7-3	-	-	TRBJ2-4	TGTGCCAGCAGCCTCGCTGGCGGAGACCCAGATACCCAGTACTTT	CASSLAGGDPDTQYF
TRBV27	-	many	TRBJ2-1	TGTGCCAGCAGTGGGCGGGGCAGGGAGGAGCAGTTCTTC	CASSGRGREEQFF
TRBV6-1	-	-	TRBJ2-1	TGTGCCAGCAAGGGAGCCAATGAGCAGTTCTTC	CASKGANEQFF
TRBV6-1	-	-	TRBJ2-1	TGTGCCAGCAGTGCAACCAGGGACACCCAGCAGTTCTTC	CASSATRDTQQFF
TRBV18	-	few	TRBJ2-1	TGTGCCAGCTCACCATTCTTACTAGCCAACAATGAGCAGTTCTTC	CASSPFLLANNEQFF
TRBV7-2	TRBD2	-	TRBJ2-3	TGTGCCAGCGGGGCACGCGGGGGGGGGGGCACAGATACGCAGTATTTT	CASGARGGGGTDTQYF
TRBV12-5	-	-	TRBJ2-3	TGTGCTAGTGGCCGAGAGCGGTGGGATACGCAGTATTTT	CASGRERWDTQYF
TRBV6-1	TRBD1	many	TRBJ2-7	TGTGCCAGCAGTAAAACAGGGGGCGTCGACGAGCAGTACTTC	CASSKTGGVDEQYF
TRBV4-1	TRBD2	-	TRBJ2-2	TGCGCCAGCAGCCAAGAGGGACTAGCGGGAAGTACCGAGGACACCGGGGAGCTGTATTTT	CASSQEGLAGSTEDTGELYF
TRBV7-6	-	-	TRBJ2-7	TGTGCCAGCAGCTTTTTACCGGGCGGGCAGACCTACGAGCAGTACTTC	CASSFLPGGQTYEQYF
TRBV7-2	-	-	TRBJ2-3	TGTGCCAGCAGCCCCCCCGACCGGGGTACGCAGTATTTT	CASSPPDRGTQYF
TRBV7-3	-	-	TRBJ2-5	TGTGCGAGCAGCCGGGGCCGTGACCGAGAGCCCCAGTACTTC	CASSRGRDREPQYF
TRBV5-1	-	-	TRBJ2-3	TGCGCGAGCAGCCCCGTGGGGCGGGGAGCCAAAGATACGCAGTATTTT	CASSPVGRGAKDTQYF